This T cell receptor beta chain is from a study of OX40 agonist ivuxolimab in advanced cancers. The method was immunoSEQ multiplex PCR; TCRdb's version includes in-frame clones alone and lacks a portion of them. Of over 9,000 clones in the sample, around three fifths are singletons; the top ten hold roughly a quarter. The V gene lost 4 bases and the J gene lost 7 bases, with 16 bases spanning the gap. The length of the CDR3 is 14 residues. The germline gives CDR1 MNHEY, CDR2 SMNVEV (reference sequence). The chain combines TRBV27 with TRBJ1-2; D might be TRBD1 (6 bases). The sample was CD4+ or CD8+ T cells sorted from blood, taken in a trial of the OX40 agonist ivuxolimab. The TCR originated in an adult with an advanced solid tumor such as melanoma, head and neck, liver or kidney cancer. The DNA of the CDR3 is TGTGCCAGCAGTTCGCCCGGGGGCGCTGTTGGCTACACCTTC. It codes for CASSSPGGAVGYTF.